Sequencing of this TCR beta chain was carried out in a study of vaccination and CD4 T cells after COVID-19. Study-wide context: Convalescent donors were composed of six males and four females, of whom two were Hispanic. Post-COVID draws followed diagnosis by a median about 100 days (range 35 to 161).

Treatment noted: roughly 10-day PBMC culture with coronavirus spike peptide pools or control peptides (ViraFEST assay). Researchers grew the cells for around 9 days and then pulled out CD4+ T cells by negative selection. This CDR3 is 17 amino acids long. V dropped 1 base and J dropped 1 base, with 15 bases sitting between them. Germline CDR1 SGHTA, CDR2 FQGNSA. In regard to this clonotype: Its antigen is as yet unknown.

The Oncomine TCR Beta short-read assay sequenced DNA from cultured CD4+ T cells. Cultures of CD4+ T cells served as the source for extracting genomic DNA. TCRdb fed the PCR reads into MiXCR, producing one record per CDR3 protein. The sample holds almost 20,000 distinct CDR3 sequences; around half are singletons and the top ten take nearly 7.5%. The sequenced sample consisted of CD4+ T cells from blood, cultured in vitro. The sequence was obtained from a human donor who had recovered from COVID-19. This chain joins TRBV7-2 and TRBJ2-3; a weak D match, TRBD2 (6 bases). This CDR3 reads CASSLDWAGRGTDTQYF. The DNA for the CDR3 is TGTGCCAGCAGCTTAGATTGGGCGGGGCGGGGCACAGATACGCAGTATTTT.